The 27 T cell receptor beta chains presented below share a single source sample, sequenced in a study of blood T cell repertoires in COVID-19. Using immunoSEQ multiplex PCR, the repertoire was profiled, and TCRdb retains in-frame clones only, with some absent. Counted here are roughly 230,000 clones, approximately 80% occurring once; the ten biggest clones make up around 7.2%. Sequencing was performed on peripheral blood. The origin of the receptors is a woman aged 45-65 years with acute or convalescent COVID-19.

The V call is TRBV18, the J call TRBJ2-3; TRBD1 is a possible D gene (6 bases). Germline lookup yields CDR1 KGHSH and CDR2 LQKENI. With 3 bases removed from V and 4 bases from J, the gap between germline ends came to 11 bases. The CDR3 contains 14 residues. The CDR3 DNA reads as TGTGCCAGCTCACCCCACCCAGGGGCAGATACGCAGTATTTT. Translation gives CASSPHPGADTQYF.

The rearrangement uses TRBV7-8 and TRBJ2-7; 9 positions match TRBD1. The CDR3 is made up of 15 amino acids. Germline values: CDR1 SGHVS, CDR2 FQNEAQ. The ends lost 5 bases at V and 3 bases at J; junction bases unmatched: 8. The CDR3 reads CASSTGTGSVYEQYF. The CDR3, as DNA: TGTGCCAGCAGCACAGGGACAGGGTCCGTCTACGAGCAGTACTTC.

This chain joins TRBV20-1 and TRBJ2-1; the D gene is possibly TRBD2 (5 bases). CDR3 size: 11 residues. Per the germline V gene, CDR1 is DFQATT and CDR2 is SNEGSKA (reference sequence). V shed 5 bases and J shed 9 bases, with 11 bases lying between them. CDR3 sequence reads: CSAPVSAEQFF. CDR3 DNA: TGCAGTGCTCCGGTTAGCGCTGAGCAGTTCTTC.

The chain employs TRBV19 and TRBJ1-1; 7 nucleotides match TRBD1. CDR1 and CDR2 (germline): LNHDA, SQIVND (reference sequence). The CDR3 covers 14 residues. Trimming cost V 4 bases and J 1 base; bases outside gene matches: 3. In nucleotides, the CDR3 is TGTGCCAGTAGTAGGCGGACAGGGAACACTGAAGCTTTCTTT. Protein: CASSRRTGNTEAFF.

The rearrangement uses TRBV6-1 and TRBJ1-4; tentative D call: TRBD1 (6 bases). V lost 2 bases to trimming and J lost 0 bases, with 16 bases between them. Germline CDR1 MNHNS, CDR2 SASEGT. The CDR3 extends over 18 amino acids. The CDR3 here is CASSERGGGAATNEKLFF. CDR3 coding DNA: TGTGCCAGCAGTGAACGAGGGGGGGGCGCGGCAACTAATGAAAAACTGTTTTTT.

The chain couples TRBV28 to TRBJ2-7; TRBD2 agrees at 9 bases. Germline loops: CDR1 MDHEN, CDR2 SYDVKM. V dropped 5 bases and J dropped 12; count of bases not matched to a gene: 17. The CDR3 totals 15 residues. The CDR3 loop is CASSPPSGNSRVGYF. CDR3 nucleotides: TGTGCCAGCAGTCCCCCTAGCGGGAACAGTCGGGTGGGGTACTTC.

This chain joins TRBV28 and TRBJ2-2, with 7 bases aligning to TRBD1. Trimming took 4 bases from V and 1 from J; bases not matched to a gene: 6. The CDR3 extends over 16 amino acids. Germline V lookup: CDR1 MDHEN, CDR2 SYDVKM. The CDR3 DNA follows: TGTGCCAGCAGTTCCTACAGGGGCATGAACACCGGGGAGCTGTTTTTT. Residues: CASSSYRGMNTGELFF.

The chain is built from TRBV7-9 and TRBJ2-1, with TRBD2 matching over 10 bases. The trim removed 5 bases at V and 5 bases at J, leaving 3 bases unmatched. Germline lookup yields CDR1 SEHNR and CDR2 FQNEAQ (reference sequence). This CDR3 has 14 residues. The CDR3 spells CASSTSGGDNEQFF. CDR3 nucleotides: TGTGCCAGCAGCACAAGCGGGGGGGACAATGAGCAGTTCTTC.

The chain employs TRBV6-5 and TRBJ2-7; TRBD1 matches at 7 bases. This CDR3 has 13 residues. With V trimmed by 5 bases and J by 2 bases, 3 bases remained unmatched. Germline V gene lookup returns CDR1 MNHEY and CDR2 SVGAGI. CDR3: CASSPGQPYEQYF. The CDR3 DNA sequence: TGTGCCAGCAGTCCGGGACAGCCCTACGAGCAGTACTTC.

J is TRBJ2-1 and V is TRBV19; 8 positions agree with TRBD2. The junction had 6 bases not matched to a gene; V was cut back by 1 base and J by 7 bases. Germline assignment: CDR1 LNHDA and CDR2 SQIVND (reference sequence). The CDR3 loop spans 15 amino acids. The CDR3 sequence: CASSIASGSWNEQFF. The CDR3 DNA follows: TGTGCCAGTAGTATAGCAAGCGGGAGCTGGAATGAGCAGTTCTTC.

This chain connects TRBV5-1 to TRBJ2-2, with 7 positions matching TRBD1. V shed 7 bases and J 0 bases; nucleotides not matched to a gene: 3. The CDR3 is 14 amino acids. Germline V lookup: CDR1 SGHRS, CDR2 YFSETQ. The CDR3 loop is CASQGQTNTGELFF. DNA of the CDR3: TGCGCCAGCCAGGGACAGACGAACACCGGGGAGCTGTTTTTT.

The chain combines TRBV7-2 with TRBJ2-1; TRBD2 matches 7 bases. V lost 0 bases, J lost 6 bases, and 2 bases stayed unmatched. The germline V gene encodes CDR1 SGHTA and CDR2 FQGNSA. This CDR3 region has 14 residues. The CDR3 DNA follows: TGTGCCAGCAGCTTAGCAAGCGGGACCAATGAGCAGTTCTTC. This codes for CASSLASGTNEQFF.

The chain has TRBV7-2 and TRBJ1-6, with 7 bases aligning to TRBD1. The V and J ends lost 6 bases and 10 bases, in that order; junction bases with no gene match: 9. The germline CDR1 and CDR2 sequences are SGHTA and FQGNSA. The CDR3 consists of 14 residues. The CDR3 protein is CASRRRQGESPLHF. DNA of the CDR3: TGTGCCAGCAGACGACGACAGGGTGAATCACCCCTCCACTTT.

The chain couples TRBV7-9 to TRBJ1-1; 8 positions match TRBD1. The CDR3 runs to 14 residues. Germline CDR1 SEHNR, CDR2 FQNEAQ (reference sequence). Trimming cost V 4 bases and J 1 base; bases outside gene matches: 2. CDR3 in amino acids: CASSWTGSNTEAFF. The CDR3 nucleotides are TGTGCCAGCAGCTGGACAGGGTCGAACACTGAAGCTTTCTTT.

V usage is TRBV30 and J usage is TRBJ1-6; the match to TRBD1 covers 8 bases. The CDR3 length is 13 residues. Per the germline V gene, CDR1 is GTSNPN and CDR2 is SVGIG (reference sequence). V gave up 3 bases and J gave up 13 bases; unmatched junction bases: 8. CDR3 nucleotide sequence: TGTGCCTGGAGCTTCGGACAGGGTGTGCCCCTCCACTTT. Encoded protein: CAWSFGQGVPLHF.

With respect to this clone: At one end the junction does not follow the germline gene, possibly because of a read error. V usage is TRBV5-4 and J usage is TRBJ1-2, with a weak D call TRBD1 (5 bases). CDR1 and CDR2 (germline): SGHNT, YYREEE (reference sequence). The CDR3 is made up of 14 amino acids. The CDR3 spells CARSVGGGVYGYTF. CDR3 bases: TGTGCCCGCAGCGTGGGCGGGGGGGTCTATGGCTACACCTTC.

The chain links TRBV7-2 to TRBJ1-4; TRBD1 matches at 8 bases. This CDR3 has 13 amino acids. The germline V gene encodes CDR1 SGHTA and CDR2 FQGNSA. Unmatched junction bases numbered 2, after V lost 5 bases and J lost 6 bases. The CDR3 protein is CASSRTGYEKLFF. The CDR3 coding sequence is TGTGCCAGCAGCCGGACAGGGTATGAAAAACTGTTTTTT.

The gene calls are TRBV19 and TRBJ1-2; tentatively, D is TRBD1 (6 bases). This CDR3 has 13 amino acids. Per the germline V gene, CDR1 is LNHDA and CDR2 is SQIVND (reference sequence). V shed 6 bases and J shed 5 bases, with 13 bases lying between them. CDR3 amino acids: CASRLDRKYGYTF. DNA of the CDR3: TGTGCCAGTAGATTGGACAGAAAATATGGCTACACCTTC.

The chain is built from TRBV7-9 and TRBJ2-1, with 8 bases fitting TRBD2. The CDR3 contains 16 residues. The V and J ends lost 5 bases and 8 bases, in that order; junction bases with no gene match: 14. Per the germline V gene, CDR1 is SEHNR and CDR2 is FQNEAQ (reference sequence). The CDR3 here is CASSPPFREGLYEQFF. The CDR3 region has the DNA TGTGCCAGCAGCCCCCCTTTCCGGGAGGGCCTTTATGAGCAGTTCTTC.

The rearrangement joins TRBV4-1 to TRBJ2-5, with D possibly being TRBD2 (5 bases). V lost 4 bases, J lost 5 bases, and 11 bases lay in between. The CDR3 has 13 amino acids. Germline loops: CDR1 MGHRA, CDR2 YSYEKL. The CDR3 coding sequence is TGCGCCAGCAGCCGCGGGCCCCGGGAGACCCAGTACTTC. This sequence encodes CASSRGPRETQYF.

V is TRBV19 and J is TRBJ1-4; D is ambiguous. The CDR3 has 14 residues. CDR1 LNHDA and CDR2 SQIVND come from the germline V gene (reference sequence). V gave up 5 bases and J gave up 0 bases, with 7 bases separating them. CDR3 in DNA: TGTGCCAGTAGTCCCGAGTCAACTAATGAAAAACTGTTTTTT. This codes for CASSPESTNEKLFF.

The V call is TRBV4-1, the J call TRBJ1-4; D may be TRBD1 (5 bases). Trimming cost V 0 bases and J 8 bases, with 16 bases left between them. The CDR3 contains 16 residues. Germline values: CDR1 MGHRA, CDR2 YSYEKL. CDR3 sequence reads: CASSQDNQGLGEKLFF. CDR3 bases: TGCGCCAGCAGCCAAGATAATCAGGGTTTGGGGGAAAAACTGTTTTTT.

The genes are TRBV7-9 and TRBJ2-1; 9 nucleotides agree with TRBD1. The CDR3 length is 16 residues. The trim removed 1 base at V and 7 bases at J, leaving 8 bases unmatched. CDR1 is SEHNR, CDR2 FQNEAQ, per germline (reference sequence). CDR3 region: CASSLGRGTGLNEQFF. The CDR3 nucleotides read TGTGCCAGCAGCTTAGGCCGAGGGACAGGGCTTAATGAGCAGTTCTTC.

This sequence joins TRBV19 and TRBJ2-3, with D tentatively TRBD2 (6 bases). The CDR3 runs to 14 residues. V shed 6 bases and J shed 2 bases, with 12 bases lying between them. Germline V lookup: CDR1 LNHDA, CDR2 SQIVND (reference sequence). CDR3 in amino acids: CASSRDWNTDTQYF. The CDR3 nucleotides are TGTGCCAGTAGCAGGGACTGGAACACAGATACGCAGTATTTT.

The chain combines TRBV18 with TRBJ2-6; D is possibly TRBD2 (5 bases). This CDR3 comprises 18 residues. CDR1 KGHSH and CDR2 LQKENI come from the germline V gene. The V and J ends lost 3 bases and 2 bases respectively, with 17 bases between them. The CDR3 DNA sequence: TGTGCCAGCTCACCGAAGGCCCACGGGGTCCCTGGGGCCAACGTCCTGACTTTC. It specifies CASSPKAHGVPGANVLTF.

This chain links TRBV5-4 with TRBJ2-2, with 8 bases that match TRBD2. The CDR3 is made up of 16 amino acids. After removal of 6 bases from V and 4 bases from J, the junction contained 11 bases not matched to a gene. CDR1 and CDR2 from the germline V gene are SGHNT and YYREEE (reference sequence). CDR3 amino acids: CASTPATSAGTGELFF. Here the CDR3 DNA reads TGTGCCAGCACCCCGGCGACTAGCGCGGGCACCGGGGAGCTGTTTTTT. The full variable domain, rest sourced from reference TRBV5-4 and TRBJ2-2, is ETGVTQSPTHLIKTRGQQVTLRCSSQSGHNTVSWYQQALGQGPQFIFQYYREEENGRGNFPPRFSGLQFPNYSSELNVNALELDDSALYLCASTPATSAGTGELFFGEGSRLTVL.

The V and J genes are TRBV11-2 and TRBJ2-2, with 8 bases fitting TRBD1. The V segment lost 6 bases and the J segment 1 base; nucleotides outside the gene matches: 10. The CDR3 has 17 residues. The germline V gene encodes CDR1 SGHAT and CDR2 FQNNGV. CDR3 protein: CASRKLAGTGNTGELFF. The CDR3 region has the DNA TGTGCCAGCAGGAAGCTCGCCGGGACAGGGAACACCGGGGAGCTGTTTTTT.